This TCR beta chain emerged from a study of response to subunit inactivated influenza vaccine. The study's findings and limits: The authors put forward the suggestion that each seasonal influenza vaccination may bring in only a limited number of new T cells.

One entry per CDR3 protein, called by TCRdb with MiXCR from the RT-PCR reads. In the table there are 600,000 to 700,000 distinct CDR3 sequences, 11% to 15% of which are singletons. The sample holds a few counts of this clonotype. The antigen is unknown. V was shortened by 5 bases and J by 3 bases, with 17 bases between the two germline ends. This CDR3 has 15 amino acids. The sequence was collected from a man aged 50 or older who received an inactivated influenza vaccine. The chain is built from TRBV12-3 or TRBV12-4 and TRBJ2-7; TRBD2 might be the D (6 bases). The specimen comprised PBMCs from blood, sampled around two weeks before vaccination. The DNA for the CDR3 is TGTGCCAGCAGTCCCGAGAGATTGGGGGGCTACGAGCAGTACTTC. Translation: CASSPERLGGYEQYF.